This section outlines one T cell receptor (beta chain) sequence together with its context. Its antigen is not identified. Germline CDR1 reads LNHDA; CDR2 reads SQIVND (reference sequence). The CDR3 length is 12 residues. This specimen belongs to a study of CXCR3-negative and CXCR3-positive naive CD8 T cells. Study-wide findings and caveats: Naive subsets showed comparable surface CD5, and TCR interaction strength was also inferred from TRB CDR3 physicochemistry. TRB CDR3 hydrophobicity was greater in CXCR3-positive naive cells than in CXCR3-negative naive cells.

Researchers reported sorting every CD8+ T cell subset in triplicate, 330,000 or so cells per sort. Cells classed as naive CD8+ T cells were CD45RO-CCR7+CD27+CD95-. The TRB cDNA libraries were prepared by 5' RACE with UMI labels. Using the 5' RACE reads, TCRdb records one entry per CDR3 protein without DNA. Its table records 140,000 to 150,000 distinct CDR3 sequences. This sequence joins TRBV19 and TRBJ1-1; the D call of TRBD1 rests on TCRdb alone, since no DNA is present to check it. The TCR comes from a human donor in good health. Some clones in this sample may be carry-over from other donors' samples. Material: naive CXCR3+ CD8+ T cells from blood. Subset in this sample: CD45RO-CCR7+CD27+CD95- naive CD8+ T cells expressing CXCR3 (TNR3+). CDR3 sequence reads: CASRGVDLEAFF.